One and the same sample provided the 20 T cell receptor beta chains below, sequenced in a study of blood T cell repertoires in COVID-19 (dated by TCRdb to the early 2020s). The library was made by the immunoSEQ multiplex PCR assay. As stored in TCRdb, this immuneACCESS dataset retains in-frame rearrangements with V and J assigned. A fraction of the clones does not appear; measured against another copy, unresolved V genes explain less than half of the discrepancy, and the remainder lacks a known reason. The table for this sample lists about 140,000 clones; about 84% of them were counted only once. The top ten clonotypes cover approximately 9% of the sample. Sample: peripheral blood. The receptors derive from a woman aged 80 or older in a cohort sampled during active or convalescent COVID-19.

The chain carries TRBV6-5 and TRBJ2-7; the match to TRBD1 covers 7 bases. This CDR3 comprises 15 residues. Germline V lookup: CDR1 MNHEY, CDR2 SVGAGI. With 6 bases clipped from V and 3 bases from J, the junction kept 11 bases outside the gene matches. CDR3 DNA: TGTGCCAGCAGCCCCGTTTTAGACAGGGTCTACGAGCAGTACTTC. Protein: CASSPVLDRVYEQYF.

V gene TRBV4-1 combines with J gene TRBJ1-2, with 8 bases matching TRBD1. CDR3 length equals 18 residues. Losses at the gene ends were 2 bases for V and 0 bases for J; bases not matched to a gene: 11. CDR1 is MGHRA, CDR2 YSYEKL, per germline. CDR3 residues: CASSQTYRGVQANYGYTF. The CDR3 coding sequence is TGCGCCAGCAGCCAAACATACAGGGGGGTTCAAGCTAACTATGGCTACACCTTC.

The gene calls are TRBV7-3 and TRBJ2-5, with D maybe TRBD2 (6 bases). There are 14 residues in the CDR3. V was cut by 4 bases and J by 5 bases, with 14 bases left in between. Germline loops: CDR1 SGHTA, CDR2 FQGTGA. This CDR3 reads CASSSKGGRETQYF. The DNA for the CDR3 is TGTGCCAGCAGCTCCAAAGGAGGGAGGGAGACCCAGTACTTC.

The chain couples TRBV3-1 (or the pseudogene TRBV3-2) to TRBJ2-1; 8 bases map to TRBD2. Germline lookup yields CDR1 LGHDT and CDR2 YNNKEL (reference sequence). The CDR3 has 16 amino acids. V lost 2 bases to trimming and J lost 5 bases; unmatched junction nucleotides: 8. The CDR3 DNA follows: TGTGCCAGCAGCCAATGGACGGGACTAGGCGACAATGAGCAGTTCTTC. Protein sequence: CASSQWTGLGDNEQFF.

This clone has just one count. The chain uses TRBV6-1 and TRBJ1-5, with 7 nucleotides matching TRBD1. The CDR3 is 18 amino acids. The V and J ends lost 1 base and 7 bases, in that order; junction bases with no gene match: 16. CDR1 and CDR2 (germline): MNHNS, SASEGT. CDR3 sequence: CASSEVLWTGRGKQPQHF. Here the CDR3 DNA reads TGTGCCAGCAGTGAAGTTCTTTGGACAGGCAGAGGAAAACAGCCCCAGCATTTT.

CDR3 DNA sequence: TGTGCCAGCAGTACGTACAGGGGTAAACTGTTTTTT. Residues: CASSTYRGKLFF. This rearrangement joins TRBV6-5 to TRBJ1-4; 7 bases are a match to TRBD1. With 5 bases clipped from V and 11 bases from J, the junction kept 5 bases outside the gene matches. The CDR3 sequence is 12 residues long. The germline gives CDR1 MNHEY, CDR2 SVGAGI.

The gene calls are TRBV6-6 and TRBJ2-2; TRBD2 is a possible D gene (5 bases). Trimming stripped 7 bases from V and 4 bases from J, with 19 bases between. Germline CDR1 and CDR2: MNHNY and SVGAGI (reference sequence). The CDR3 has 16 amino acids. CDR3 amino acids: CASKAPGSRSTGELFF. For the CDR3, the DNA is TGTGCCAGCAAAGCTCCGGGATCCCGTTCCACCGGGGAGCTGTTTTTT.

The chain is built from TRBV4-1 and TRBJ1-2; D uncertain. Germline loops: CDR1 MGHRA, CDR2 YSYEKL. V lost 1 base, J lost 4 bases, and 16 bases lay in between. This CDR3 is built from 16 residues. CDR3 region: CASSQVWPMTGYGYTF. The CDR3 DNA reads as TGCGCCAGCAGCCAAGTGTGGCCGATGACGGGCTATGGCTACACCTTC.

DNA for the CDR3: TGTGCCATCAGTGAGTCTAGCGGGGGGGACAATGAGCAGTTCTTC. It is translated as CAISESSGGDNEQFF. The chain carries TRBV10-3 and TRBJ2-1; 11 nucleotides match TRBD2. The length of the CDR3 is 15 residues. V shed 0 bases, J shed 5 bases, and the junction held 0 bases outside the gene matches. Looked up from germline, CDR1 is ENHRY and CDR2 is SYGVKD.

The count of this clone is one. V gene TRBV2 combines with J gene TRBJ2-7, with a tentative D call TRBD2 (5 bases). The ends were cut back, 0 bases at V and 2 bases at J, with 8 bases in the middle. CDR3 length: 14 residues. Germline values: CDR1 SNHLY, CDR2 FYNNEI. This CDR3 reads CASSEAEVTYEQYV. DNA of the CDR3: TGTGCCAGCAGTGAAGCGGAGGTAACCTACGAGCAGTACGTC.

CDR3 residues: CASSPEAGRRAGELFF. DNA of the CDR3: TGTGCCAGCTCACCGGAAGCGGGAAGAAGGGCCGGGGAGCTGTTTTTT. The chain employs TRBV18 and TRBJ2-2, with 7 bases matching TRBD2. The CDR3 consists of 16 residues. V shed 3 bases and J 6 bases; nucleotides not matched to a gene: 10. CDR1 and CDR2 (germline): KGHSH, LQKENI.

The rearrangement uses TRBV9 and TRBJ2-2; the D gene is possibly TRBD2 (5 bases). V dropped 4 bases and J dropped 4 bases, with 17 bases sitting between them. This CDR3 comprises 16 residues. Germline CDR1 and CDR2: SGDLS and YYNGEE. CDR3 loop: CASSSRRGLGTGELFF. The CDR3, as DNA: TGTGCCAGCAGCTCCAGAAGAGGGCTCGGCACCGGGGAGCTGTTTTTT.

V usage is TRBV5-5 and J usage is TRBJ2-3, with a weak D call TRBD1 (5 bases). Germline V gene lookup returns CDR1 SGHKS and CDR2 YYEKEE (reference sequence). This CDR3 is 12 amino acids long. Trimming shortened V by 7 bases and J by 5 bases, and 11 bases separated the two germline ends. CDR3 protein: CASGKGRDTQYF. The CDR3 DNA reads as TGTGCCAGCGGGAAGGGGCGAGATACGCAGTATTTT.

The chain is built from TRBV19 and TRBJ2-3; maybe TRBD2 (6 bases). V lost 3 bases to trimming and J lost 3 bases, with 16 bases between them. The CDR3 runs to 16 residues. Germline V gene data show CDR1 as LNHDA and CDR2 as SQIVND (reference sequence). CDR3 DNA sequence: TGTGCCAGTAGTATGGGGCCGGGGGAGAGTACAGATACGCAGTATTTT. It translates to CASSMGPGESTDTQYF.

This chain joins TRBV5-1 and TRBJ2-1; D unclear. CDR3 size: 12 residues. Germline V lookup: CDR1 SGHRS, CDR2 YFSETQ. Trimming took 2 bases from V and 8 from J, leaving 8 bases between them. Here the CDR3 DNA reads TGCGCCAGCAGCTTATCACTGGATGAGCAGTTCTTC. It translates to CASSLSLDEQFF.

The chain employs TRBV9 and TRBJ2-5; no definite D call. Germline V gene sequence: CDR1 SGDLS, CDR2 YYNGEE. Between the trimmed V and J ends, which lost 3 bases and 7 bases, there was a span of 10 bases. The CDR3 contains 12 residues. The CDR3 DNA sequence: TGTGCCAGCAGCGCAGATCGTGGGACCCAGTACTTC. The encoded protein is CASSADRGTQYF.

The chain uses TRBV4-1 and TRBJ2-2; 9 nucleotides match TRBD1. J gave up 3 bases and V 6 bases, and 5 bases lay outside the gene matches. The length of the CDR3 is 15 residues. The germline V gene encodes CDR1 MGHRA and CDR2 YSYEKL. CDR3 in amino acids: CASRSGQGYTGELFF. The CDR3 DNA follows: TGCGCCAGCAGGTCGGGACAGGGTTACACCGGGGAGCTGTTTTTT.

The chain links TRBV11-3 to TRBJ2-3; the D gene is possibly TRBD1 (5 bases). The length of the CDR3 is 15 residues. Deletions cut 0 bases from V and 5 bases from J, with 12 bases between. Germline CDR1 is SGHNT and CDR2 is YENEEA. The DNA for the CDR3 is TGTGCCAGCAGCTTAGACCAGGGTAACGTAGATACGCAGTATTTT. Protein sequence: CASSLDQGNVDTQYF.

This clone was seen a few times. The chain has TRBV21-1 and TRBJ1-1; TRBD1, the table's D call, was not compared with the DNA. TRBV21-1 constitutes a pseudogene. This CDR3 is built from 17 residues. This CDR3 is CASSKLWTGGCYTEAFF. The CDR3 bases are TGTGCCAGCAGCAAACTCTGGACAGGGGGTTGTTATACTGAAGCTTTCTTT.

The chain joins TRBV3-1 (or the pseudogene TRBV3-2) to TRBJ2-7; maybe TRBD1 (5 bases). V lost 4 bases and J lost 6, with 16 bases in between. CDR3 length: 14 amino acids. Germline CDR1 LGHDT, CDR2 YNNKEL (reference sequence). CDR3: CASSRTREISEQYF. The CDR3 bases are TGTGCCAGCAGCCGGACACGTGAGATCTCCGAGCAGTACTTC.